This is a list of T cell receptor beta chains from one sample in a study of shared clonotypes between healthy human individuals. TCRdb's table, derived via immunoSEQ multiplex PCR, lists solely in-frame clones and lacks some. The sample contains millions of clones, around nine tenths of which appear only once. Sequencing was carried out using naive CD4+ T cells sorted from blood. Receptors originate from a man younger than 35 in good health. Each CDR3 is given with its conserved first and last residue. D genes are given only for firm matches. The listing skips clone size in some rows; elsewhere it reads once, few, many or a size class.

V,size,D,J,CDR3,DNA
TRBV4-1,.,TRBD2,TRBJ2-7,CASSHLAGGQSREQYF,TGCGCCAGCAGCCACCTAGCGGGGGGGCAATCCCGCGAGCAGTACTTC
TRBV29-1,.,.,TRBJ2-3,CSVDDSTDTQYF,TGCAGCGTTGATGACAGCACAGATACGCAGTATTTT
TRBV7-9,.,.,TRBJ1-1,CASSTRPGAETEAFF,TGTGCCAGCAGCACACGCCCGGGGGCAGAAACTGAAGCTTTCTTT
TRBV18,.,.,TRBJ1-2,CASSPDQSNYGYTF,TGTGCCAGCTCACCGGACCAATCGAACTATGGCTACACCTTC
TRBV29-1,.,TRBD1,TRBJ2-7,CSVSDRVKVCEQYF,TGCAGCGTTTCGGACAGGGTAAAGGTCTGCGAGCAGTACTTC
TRBV30,.,.,TRBJ1-6,CAASDRGGLGNSPLHF,TGTGCCGCCTCAGATCGGGGGGGGCTGGGAAATTCACCCCTCCACTTT
TRBV6-5,.,TRBD2,TRBJ2-1,CASRSTSGNYNEQFF,TGTGCCAGCAGGAGCACTAGCGGAAACTACAATGAGCAGTTCTTC
TRBV27,.,TRBD1,TRBJ1-2,CASSQGGRVSGYTF,TGTGCCAGCAGTCAGGGGGGCAGGGTTTCTGGCTACACCTTC
TRBV7-2,.,.,TRBJ2-7,CASSLLRGAEQYF,TGTGCCAGCAGCTTACTTCGTGGGGCCGAGCAGTACTTC
TRBV11-2,.,.,TRBJ1-6,CASSWGYLPLHF,TGTGCCAGCAGCTGGGGTTATTTACCCCTCCACTTT
TRBV18,.,.,TRBJ2-5,CASSPSAGQETQYF,TGTGCCAGCTCACCGAGTGCGGGTCAAGAGACCCAGTACTTC
TRBV9,.,.,TRBJ2-3,CASSDGGGADTQYF,TGTGCCAGCAGCGACGGAGGGGGCGCAGATACGCAGTATTTT
TRBV2,.,TRBD2,TRBJ2-7,CASRPGTSGTYEQYF,TGTGCCAGCAGACCCGGGACTAGCGGAACCTACGAGCAGTACTTC
TRBV5-1,.,.,TRBJ2-7,CASSPDSYEQYF,TGCGCCAGCAGTCCGGACTCCTACGAGCAGTACTTC
TRBV27,.,.,TRBJ2-5,CASSLGGSIPRRVYF,TGTGCCAGCAGTTTAGGGGGAAGCATTCCCCGGCGGGTATACTTC
TRBV5-1,once,TRBD1,TRBJ1-4,CASSLAGGNEKLFF,TGCGCCAGCAGCTTGGCAGGGGGTAATGAAAAACTGTTTTTT
TRBV9,.,.,TRBJ2-1,CASSVLSLETEQFF,TGTGCCAGCAGCGTCCTCTCGCTAGAGACTGAGCAGTTCTTC
TRBV12-2,.,.,TRBJ2-3,CASRFGRITDTQYF,TGTGCAAGTCGCTTTGGCAGGATCACAGATACGCAGTATTTT
TRBV2,.,TRBD2,TRBJ2-7,CASSPRGASGYYEQYF,TGTGCCAGCAGCCCTAGAGGAGCTAGCGGGTACTACGAGCAGTACTTC
TRBV9,.,TRBD2,TRBJ2-5,CASSVGPGWAGASGGETQYF,TGTGCCAGCAGCGTTGGTCCCGGGTGGGCGGGAGCGTCCGGTGGGGAGACCCAGTACTTC
TRBV7-3,once,TRBD2,TRBJ2-7,CASSLGSSGPYEQYF,TGTGCCAGCAGCTTAGGGTCTAGCGGACCCTACGAGCAGTACTTC
TRBV11-2,.,.,TRBJ2-2,CASSLGYTGELFF,TGTGCCAGCAGCTTGGGGTACACCGGGGAGCTGTTTTTT
TRBV5-4,.,.,TRBJ1-6,CASSLEGSGNSPLHF,TGTGCCAGCAGCTTGGAGGGGTCGGGTAATTCACCCCTCCACTTT
TRBV10-1,.,TRBD2,TRBJ2-3,CASSEFSGRTDTQYF,TGCGCCAGCAGTGAATTTAGCGGGAGGACAGATACGCAGTATTTT
TRBV11-3,.,.,TRBJ1-2,CASSLPGLDYGYTF,TGTGCCAGCAGCTTACCAGGGTTAGACTATGGCTACACCTTC